The present TCR beta chain was sequenced within a study of T cell responses to AZD1222 COVID-19 vaccine. Study-wide findings and caveats: Among those given AZD1222, only five or six were seropositive at baseline. Compared with day 0, the breadth and depth of the Spike-specific TCR repertoire rose significantly after two doses of AZD1222. All repertoire sampling was performed exclusively after the peak T cell response.

CDR3 length: 14 residues. Germline-derived CDR1 and CDR2 are MNHNS and SASEGT. Germline trimming cut 2 bases from V and 5 bases from J; bases unmatched to any gene: 4. The repertoire was sequenced with immunoSEQ multiplex PCR; TCRdb's copy has only in-frame clones and lacks some. The sample lists about 150,000 clones; 90% were seen once. In regard to this clone: Its specificity is not known.

The chain employs TRBV6-1 and TRBJ2-5; 8 positions agree with TRBD1. This clonotype was sampled from an adult in good health. This material consisted of peripheral blood, taken on day 0 of AZD1222 vaccination. The CDR3 is CASSETGGLETQYF. CDR3 in DNA: TGTGCCAGCAGTGAAACAGGGGGGTTGGAGACCCAGTACTTC.